The 28 T cell receptor beta chains below all came from one sample that was sequenced in a study of identical twins. TCRdb independently ran MiXCR on the 5' RACE reads; one entry per CDR3 protein. This table has 500,000 to 600,000 distinct CDR3 sequences, 20% to 25% appearing once. The same data also contributed to another study, on T cells expressing NK-cell markers.

The specimen was CD4+ T cells sorted from blood. The receptors were sampled from a woman aged 18-29 years in good health.

This chain connects TRBV7-9 to TRBJ2-3; unclear D gene. The germline CDR1 and CDR2 sequences are SEHNR and FQNEAQ (reference sequence). With 7 bases removed from V and 5 bases from J, the gap between germline ends came to 19 bases. This CDR3 comprises 15 residues. The CDR3 sequence is CASTLRGDPLDTQYF. CDR3 nucleotide sequence: TGTGCCAGCACCCTCAGAGGAGATCCCCTAGATACGCAGTATTTT.

This clonotype has only a few counts. The rearrangement links TRBV29-1 to TRBJ1-2; D gene unclear. Germline V lookup: CDR1 SQVTM, CDR2 ANQGSEA. This CDR3 is 12 amino acids long. V lost 3 bases to trimming and J lost 1 base, with 6 bases between them. The CDR3 loop reads CSVEGYNYGYTF. The CDR3 nucleotides read TGCAGCGTTGAGGGATATAACTATGGCTACACCTTC. Variable domain in full (rest from reference TRBV29-1 and TRBJ1-2): SAVISQKPSRDICQRGTSLTIQCQVDSQVTMMFWYRQQPGQSLTLIATANQGSEATYESGFVIDKFPISRPNLTFSTLTVSNMSPEDSSIYLCSVEGYNYGYTFGSGTRLTVV.

V and J are TRBV12-3 or TRBV12-4 and TRBJ1-2, with D unclear. V dropped 7 bases and J dropped 8 bases, with 14 bases sitting between them. This CDR3 has 12 residues. The CDR3 reads CASTQPGRGYTF. CDR3 bases: TGTGCCAGCACCCAACCCGGGCGAGGCTACACCTTC.

In this sample, this clonotype turned up a few times. The chain recombines TRBV7-2 with TRBJ2-1; TRBD2 matches at 15 bases. Germline values: CDR1 SGHTA, CDR2 FQGNSA. V gave up 0 bases and J gave up 9 bases; unmatched junction bases: 6. The CDR3 length is 17 residues. CDR3 bases: TGTGCCAGCAGCTTAGCGGGACTAGCGGGGGGCCTGGGTGAGCAGTTCTTC. Its translation is CASSLAGLAGGLGEQFF.

The V call is TRBV20-1, the J call TRBJ2-1; the match to TRBD2 covers 9 bases. Germline loops: CDR1 DFQATT, CDR2 SNEGSKA (reference sequence). The CDR3 spans 14 residues. V was pared by 7 bases and J by 5 bases, with 9 bases of the junction left unmatched. CDR3 nucleotides: TGCAGTGGTCGAGTAGCGGGGGTTGACAATGAGCAGTTCTTC. Translation gives CSGRVAGVDNEQFF.

V usage is TRBV6-5 and J usage is TRBJ1-5; D remains ambiguous. V was pared by 2 bases and J by 7 bases, with 15 bases between. From germline, CDR1 is MNHEY and CDR2 SVGAGI. This CDR3 comprises 15 residues. The DNA for the CDR3 is TGTGCCAGCAGTTACCGGTTAAGGCTGGGGCAGCCCCAGCATTTT. It translates to CASSYRLRLGQPQHF.

This rearrangement joins TRBV5-1 to TRBJ1-5; D perhaps matches TRBD1 (6 bases). Germline values: CDR1 SGHRS, CDR2 YFSETQ. V shed 5 bases and J shed 6 bases, with 18 bases lying between them. The CDR3 loop spans 15 amino acids. CDR3 nucleotides: TGCGCCAGCAGTCAGGAGGGGACACGGGGTCAGCCCCAGCATTTT. This encodes CASSQEGTRGQPQHF.

The chain has TRBV15 and TRBJ2-6; possibly TRBD1 for D (5 bases). V was cut by 0 bases and J by 0 bases, with 6 bases left in between. Per the germline V gene, CDR1 is LNHNV and CDR2 is YYDKDF (reference sequence). CDR3 length: 16 residues. Here the CDR3 reads CATSRDQGSGANVLTF. In DNA, the CDR3 is TGTGCCACCAGCAGAGACCAGGGCTCTGGGGCCAACGTCCTGACTTTC.

The table lists this clonotype with a few counts. This sequence joins TRBV5-1 and TRBJ2-3; TRBD2 matches at 11 bases. Per germline, CDR1 SGHRS and CDR2 YFSETQ. The V and J ends lost 4 bases and 2 bases, in that order; junction bases with no gene match: 12. The CDR3 totals 18 residues. This CDR3 reads CASSTGGLAGGLTDTQYF. CDR3 DNA: TGCGCCAGCAGCACCGGGGGGCTAGCGGGGGGCCTCACAGATACGCAGTATTTT.

This clonotype was seen a few times. This CDR3 reads CSARDRGQRERYTGELFF. The CDR3 coding sequence is TGCAGTGCTAGAGACCGCGGCCAGCGGGAGAGATACACCGGGGAGCTGTTTTTT. The genes are TRBV20-1 and TRBJ2-2, with 8 bases lining up with TRBD2. Trimming at V came to 0 bases and at J to 3 bases, leaving 12 bases not matched to a gene. Germline CDR1 DFQATT, CDR2 SNEGSKA (reference sequence). CDR3 length equals 18 residues.

This clonotype has only a few counts. V is TRBV29-1 and J is TRBJ1-2, with D hard to call. Trimming took off 7 bases at V and 3 bases at J, with 12 bases between the two ends. The CDR3 covers 12 residues. In germline, CDR1 is SQVTM, CDR2 ANQGSEA. The DNA of the CDR3 is TGCAGCGCCAGTGAGGAGGACTATGGCTACACCTTC. The encoded protein is CSASEEDYGYTF.

This clonotype was detected ten times or more. The chain has TRBV5-1 and TRBJ2-7, with D possibly being TRBD1 (6 bases). CDR1 SGHRS and CDR2 YFSETQ come from the germline V gene. The CDR3 length is 14 residues. V lost 3 bases to trimming and J lost 3 bases, with 13 bases between them. The CDR3, as DNA: TGCGCCAGCAGCTCGGCCATAGGGGGCTACGAGCAGTACTTC. It is translated as CASSSAIGGYEQYF.

The V gene is TRBV7-2, the J gene TRBJ2-3; TRBD2 aligns across 7 bases. V lost 3 bases and J lost 5; bases outside the gene matches: 5. CDR3 length: 14 amino acids. CDR1 is SGHTA and CDR2 is FQGNSA in the germline V gene. The CDR3 DNA sequence: TGTGCCAGCAGCTTTTCTCGGACTAGAGATACGCAGTATTTT. Amino acids: CASSFSRTRDTQYF.

This clonotype showed up just a few times. The chain employs TRBV5-1 and TRBJ1-1; no clear D. V was clipped by 0 bases and J by 3 bases, with 12 bases between them. This CDR3 contains 15 residues. Germline CDR1 is SGHRS and CDR2 is YFSETQ. CDR3 DNA: TGCGCCAGCAGCTTGGGGTCGACTTTGGACACTGAAGCTTTCTTT. Translating it yields CASSLGSTLDTEAFF.

This clonotype showed up many times. The rearrangement joins TRBV20-1 to TRBJ2-3, with D tentatively TRBD2 (5 bases). The CDR3 contains 14 residues. From germline, CDR1 is DFQATT and CDR2 SNEGSKA (reference sequence). V lost 0 bases, J lost 1 base, and 8 bases lay in between. As DNA, the CDR3 is TGCAGTGCTAGAGACGACGGGGGCACAGATACGCAGTATTTT. It yields the protein CSARDDGGTDTQYF.

The rearrangement links TRBV7-2 to TRBJ2-7; D is ambiguous. The germline gives CDR1 SGHTA, CDR2 FQGNSA. Trimming stripped 4 bases from V and 5 bases from J, with 9 bases between. The CDR3 runs 12 residues. The CDR3 DNA sequence: TGTGCCAGCAGCTCCTATGGCAACGAGCAGTACTTC. It is translated as CASSSYGNEQYF.

This clonotype appeared a few times. J is TRBJ2-5 and V is TRBV11-3, with 7 bases fitting TRBD1. The CDR3 is 21 amino acids. CDR1 and CDR2 (germline): SGHNT, YENEEA. Losses at the gene ends were 4 bases for V and 2 bases for J; bases not matched to a gene: 25. The CDR3 DNA reads TGTGCCAGCAGCTCTTACGACAGGGTCGGTGTAGGTCCTGAAATACAAGAGACCCAGTACTTC. It translates to CASSSYDRVGVGPEIQETQYF. Full variable domain (outside the CDR3, taken from reference TRBV11-3 and TRBJ2-5): EAGVVQSPRYKIIEKKQPVAFWCNPISGHNTLYWYLQNLGQGPELLIRYENEEAVDDSQLPKDRFSAERLKGVDSTLKIQPAELGDSAVYLCASSSYDRVGVGPEIQETQYFGPGTRLLVL.

The table lists this clonotype with a few counts. V and J are TRBV7-9 and TRBJ2-1; D gene uncertain. V shed 3 bases and J shed 0 bases, with 15 bases lying between them. The CDR3 spans 17 residues. The germline V gene encodes CDR1 SEHNR and CDR2 FQNEAQ (reference sequence). For the CDR3, the DNA is TGTGCCAGCAGCTTCCGGCTGGATTTAAGCTCCTACAATGAGCAGTTCTTC. This gives the protein CASSFRLDLSSYNEQFF.

This clonotype was seen once. V usage is TRBV5-5 and J usage is TRBJ1-1, with D uncertain. CDR1 and CDR2 from the germline V gene are SGHKS and YYEKEE (reference sequence). V was shortened by 4 bases and J by 5 bases, with 18 bases between the two germline ends. The CDR3 extends over 15 amino acids. The CDR3 DNA is TGTGCCAGCAGCCTTCCCCCCCAGTTGGATACTGAAGCTTTCTTT. Translation: CASSLPPQLDTEAFF.

In its sample, this clonotype was seen once. The chain links TRBV27 to TRBJ2-3; D may be TRBD1 (6 bases). The germline V gene encodes CDR1 MNHEY and CDR2 SMNVEV (reference sequence). Trimming removed 4 bases at V and 0 bases at J, with 11 bases between. There are 15 residues in the CDR3. CDR3 sequence (DNA): TGTGCCAGCAGTTCGATACAGGGAAGCACAGATACGCAGTATTTT. Translating gives CASSSIQGSTDTQYF.

A few counts support this clonotype. The chain recombines TRBV20-1 with TRBJ2-3; TRBD2 is a possible D gene (6 bases). The CDR3 is made up of 11 amino acids. CDR1 is DFQATT, CDR2 SNEGSKA, per germline (reference sequence). With 7 bases removed from V and 4 bases from J, the gap between germline ends came to 9 bases. In DNA form, the CDR3 reads TGCAGTGGGGGACTCTCAGATACGCAGTATTTT. Protein: CSGGLSDTQYF.

The rearrangement joins TRBV20-1 to TRBJ2-5; the match to TRBD1 covers 7 bases. V dropped 5 bases and J dropped 1; count of bases not matched to a gene: 4. The length of the CDR3 is 13 residues. The germline gives CDR1 DFQATT, CDR2 SNEGSKA (reference sequence). The CDR3, as DNA: TGCAGTGCTGCCGGGACAGTCCAAGAGACCCAGTACTTC. The encoded protein is CSAAGTVQETQYF.

The CDR3: CASSLYGRGRTVEQFF. The CDR3 coding sequence is TGTGCCAGCAGTTTGTATGGGCGGGGCAGGACCGTTGAGCAGTTCTTC. The V gene is TRBV12-3 or TRBV12-4, the J gene TRBJ2-1, with D possibly TRBD2 on 6 matching bases. V was clipped by 3 bases and J by 9 bases, with 21 bases between them. CDR3 size: 16 residues.

This chain links TRBV20-1 with TRBJ2-1, with TRBD2 identical over 11 bases. Germline values: CDR1 DFQATT, CDR2 SNEGSKA (reference sequence). The CDR3 runs to 16 residues. Germline trimming cut 1 base from V and 4 bases from J; bases unmatched to any gene: 6. The CDR3 nucleotides are TGCAGTGCTAGAGTCAGCCTAGCGGGGGGATACAATGAGCAGTTCTTC. It is translated as CSARVSLAGGYNEQFF.

This clonotype came up many times. This sequence joins TRBV20-1 and TRBJ2-5; D perhaps matches TRBD2 (7 bases). There are 13 residues in the CDR3. V was shortened by 6 bases and J by 5 bases, with 16 bases between the two germline ends. Germline V gene lookup returns CDR1 DFQATT and CDR2 SNEGSKA (reference sequence). DNA for the CDR3: TGCAGTGCCGACGGCGGGGGCTCGGAGACCCAGTACTTC. Protein sequence: CSADGGGSETQYF.

This clonotype was seen just once. This sequence joins TRBV6-2 or TRBV6-3 and TRBJ2-3; D is unresolved. Germline V CDR1 and CDR2: MNHEY, SVGEGT. Trimming stripped 0 bases from V and 0 bases from J, with 7 bases between. This CDR3 spans 15 amino acids. The CDR3 DNA is TGTGCCAGCAGTTACTCCTCCAGTAGCACAGATACGCAGTATTTT. Translation gives CASSYSSSSTDTQYF.

CDR3 region: CASSPGETGELFF. The CDR3 DNA follows: TGCGCCAGCAGCCCCGGGGAAACCGGGGAGCTGTTTTTT. The V call is TRBV5-1, the J call TRBJ2-2, with a possible D match to TRBD2 (5 bases). Germline V gives CDR1 SGHRS, CDR2 YFSETQ. The CDR3 contains 13 residues. Trimming left V 4 bases short and J 5 bases short, with 9 bases between.

This clonotype was detected only a few times. The V gene is TRBV11-2, the J gene TRBJ2-1; 8 bases agree with TRBD2. The CDR3 sequence is 16 residues long. The ends lost 2 bases at V and 5 bases at J; junction bases unmatched: 8. From germline, CDR1 is SGHAT and CDR2 FQNNGV. CDR3 in DNA: TGTGCCAGCAGCTTATGGGGACTAGGTCCCGACAATGAGCAGTTCTTC. Translated: CASSLWGLGPDNEQFF.